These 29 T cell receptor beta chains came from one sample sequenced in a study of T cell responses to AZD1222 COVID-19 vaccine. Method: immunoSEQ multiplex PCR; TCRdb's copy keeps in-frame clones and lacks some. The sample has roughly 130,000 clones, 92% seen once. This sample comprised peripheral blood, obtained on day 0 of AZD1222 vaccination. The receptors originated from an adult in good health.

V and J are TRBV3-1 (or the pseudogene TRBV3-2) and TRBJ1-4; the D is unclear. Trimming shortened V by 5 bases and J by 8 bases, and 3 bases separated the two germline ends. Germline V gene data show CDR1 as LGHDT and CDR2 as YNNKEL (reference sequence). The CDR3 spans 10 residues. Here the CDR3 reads CASSYEKLFF. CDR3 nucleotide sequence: TGTGCCAGCAGCTACGAAAAACTGTTTTTT.

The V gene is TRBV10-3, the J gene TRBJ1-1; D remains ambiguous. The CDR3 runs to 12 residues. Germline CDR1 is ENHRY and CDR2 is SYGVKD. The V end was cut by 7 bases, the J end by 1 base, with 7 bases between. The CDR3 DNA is TGTGCCATCACCACGGGGAACACTGAAGCTTTCTTT. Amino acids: CAITTGNTEAFF.

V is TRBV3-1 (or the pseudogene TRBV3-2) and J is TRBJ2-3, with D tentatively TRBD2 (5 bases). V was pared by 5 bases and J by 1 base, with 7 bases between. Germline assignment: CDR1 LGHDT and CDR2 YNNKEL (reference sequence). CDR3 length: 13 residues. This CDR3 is CASSFSGTDTQYF. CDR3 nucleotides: TGTGCCAGCAGCTTTAGCGGCACAGATACGCAGTATTTT.

Here the CDR3 reads CASSLETVTVSPLHF. The CDR3 DNA sequence: TGTGCCAGCAGTTTAGAGACAGTCACAGTTTCACCCCTCCACTTT. The chain uses TRBV27 and TRBJ1-6; perhaps TRBD1 as D (5 bases). Germline CDR1 is MNHEY and CDR2 is SMNVEV (reference sequence). CDR3 length: 15 residues. V lost 2 bases to trimming and J lost 9 bases, with 14 bases between them.

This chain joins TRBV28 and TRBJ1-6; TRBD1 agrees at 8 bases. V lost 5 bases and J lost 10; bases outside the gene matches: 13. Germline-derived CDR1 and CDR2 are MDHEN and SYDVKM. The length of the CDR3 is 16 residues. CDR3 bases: TGTGCCAGCAGTCCTCCCCGGACAGGGTTAGGGTCACCCCTCCACTTT. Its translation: CASSPPRTGLGSPLHF.

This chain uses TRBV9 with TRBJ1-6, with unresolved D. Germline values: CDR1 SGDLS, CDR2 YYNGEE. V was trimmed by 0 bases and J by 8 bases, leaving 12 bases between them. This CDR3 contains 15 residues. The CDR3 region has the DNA TGTGCCAGCAGCGTAGCTGCCGGGCCGGATTCACCCCTCCACTTT. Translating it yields CASSVAAGPDSPLHF.

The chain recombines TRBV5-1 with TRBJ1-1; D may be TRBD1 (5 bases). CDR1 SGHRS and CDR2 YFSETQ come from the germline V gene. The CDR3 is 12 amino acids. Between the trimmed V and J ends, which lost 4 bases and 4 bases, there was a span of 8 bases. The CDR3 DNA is TGCGCCAGCAGCGCCGGGGGCACTGAAGCTTTCTTT. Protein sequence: CASSAGGTEAFF. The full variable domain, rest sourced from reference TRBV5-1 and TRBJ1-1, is KAGVTQTPRYLIKTRGQQVTLSCSPISGHRSVSWYQQTPGQGLQFLFEYFSETQRNKGNFPGRFSGRQFSNSRSEMNVSTLELGDSALYLCASSAGGTEAFFGQGTRLTVV.

Written as DNA, the CDR3 is TGTGCCATCAGTGAGGTGCGGGGTAGCTCCTACAATGAGCAGTTCTTC. It codes for CAISEVRGSSYNEQFF. The chain employs TRBV10-3 and TRBJ2-1; a weak D match, TRBD2 (6 bases). From germline, CDR1 is ENHRY and CDR2 SYGVKD. The CDR3 spans 16 residues. V lost 2 bases to trimming and J lost 0 bases, with 11 bases between them.

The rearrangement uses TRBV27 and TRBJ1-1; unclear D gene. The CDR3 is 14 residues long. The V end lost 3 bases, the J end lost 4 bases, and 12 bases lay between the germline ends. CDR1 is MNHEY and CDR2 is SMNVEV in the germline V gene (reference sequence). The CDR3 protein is CASSFRAWGTEAFF. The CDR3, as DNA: TGTGCCAGCAGTTTTAGGGCCTGGGGCACTGAAGCTTTCTTT.

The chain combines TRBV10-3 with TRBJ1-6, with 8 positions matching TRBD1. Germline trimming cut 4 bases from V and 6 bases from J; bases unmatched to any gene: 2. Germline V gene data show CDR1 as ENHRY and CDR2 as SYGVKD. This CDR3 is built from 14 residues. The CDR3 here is CAISAGQANSPLHF. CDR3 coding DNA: TGTGCCATCAGTGCGGGACAGGCTAATTCACCCCTCCACTTT.

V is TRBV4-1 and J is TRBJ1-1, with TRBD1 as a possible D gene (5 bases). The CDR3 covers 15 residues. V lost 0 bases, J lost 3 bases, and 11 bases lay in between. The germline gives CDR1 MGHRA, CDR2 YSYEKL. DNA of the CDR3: TGCGCCAGCAGCCAAGACTCAACAGGATACACTGAAGCTTTCTTT. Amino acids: CASSQDSTGYTEAFF.

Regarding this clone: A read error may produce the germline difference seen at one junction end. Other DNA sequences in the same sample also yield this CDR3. The CDR3 DNA is TGTGCCAGCAGGTCTAGCCCGCACAGAAATGAACAGTTCTTC. Amino acid sequence: CASRSSPHRNEQFF. V gene TRBV7-2 combines with J gene TRBJ2-1, with a weak D call TRBD2 (5 bases). CDR3 length: 14 amino acids. Germline V gene lookup returns CDR1 SGHTA and CDR2 FQGNSA.

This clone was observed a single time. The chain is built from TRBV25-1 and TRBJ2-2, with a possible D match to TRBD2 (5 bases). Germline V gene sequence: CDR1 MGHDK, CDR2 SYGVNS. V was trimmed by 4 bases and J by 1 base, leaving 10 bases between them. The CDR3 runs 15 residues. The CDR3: CASSVAGRNTGELFF. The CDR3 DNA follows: TGTGCCAGCAGTGTGGCGGGTAGGAACACCGGGGAGCTGTTTTTT.

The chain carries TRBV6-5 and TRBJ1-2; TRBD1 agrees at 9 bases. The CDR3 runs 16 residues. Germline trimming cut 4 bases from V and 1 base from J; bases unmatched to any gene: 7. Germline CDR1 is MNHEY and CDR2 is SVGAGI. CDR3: CASSFRGTGINYGYTF. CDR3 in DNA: TGTGCCAGCAGTTTCCGAGGGACAGGGATTAACTATGGCTACACCTTC.

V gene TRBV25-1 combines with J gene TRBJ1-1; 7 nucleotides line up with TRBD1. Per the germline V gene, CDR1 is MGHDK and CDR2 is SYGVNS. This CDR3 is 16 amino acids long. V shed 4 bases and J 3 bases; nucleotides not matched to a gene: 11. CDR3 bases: TGTGCCAGCAGTGGGCCGACAGGGCTAATTGACACTGAAGCTTTCTTT. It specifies CASSGPTGLIDTEAFF.

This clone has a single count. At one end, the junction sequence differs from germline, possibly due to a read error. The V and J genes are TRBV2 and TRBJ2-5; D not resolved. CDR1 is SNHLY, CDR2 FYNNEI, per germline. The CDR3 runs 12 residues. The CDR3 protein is CASREGQETQYF. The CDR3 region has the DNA TGTGCCAGCAGGGAAGGGCAAGAGACCCAGTACTTC.

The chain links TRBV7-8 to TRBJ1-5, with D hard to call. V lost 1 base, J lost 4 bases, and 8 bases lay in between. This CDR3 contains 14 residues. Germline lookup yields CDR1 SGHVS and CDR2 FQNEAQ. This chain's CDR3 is CASSLGHHNQPQHF. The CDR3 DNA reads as TGTGCCAGCAGCTTAGGCCATCATAATCAGCCCCAGCATTTT.

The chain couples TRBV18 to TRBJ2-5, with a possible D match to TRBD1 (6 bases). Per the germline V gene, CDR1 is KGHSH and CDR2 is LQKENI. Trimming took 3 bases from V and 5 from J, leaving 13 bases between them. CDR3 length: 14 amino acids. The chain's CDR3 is CASSPQGSAETQYF. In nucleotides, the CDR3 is TGTGCCAGCTCACCCCAGGGGTCAGCGGAGACCCAGTACTTC.

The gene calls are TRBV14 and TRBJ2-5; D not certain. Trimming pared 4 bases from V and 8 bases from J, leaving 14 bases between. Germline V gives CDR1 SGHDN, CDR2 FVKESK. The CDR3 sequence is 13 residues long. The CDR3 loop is CASSRWSLETQYF. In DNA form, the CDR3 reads TGTGCCAGCAGCCGTTGGTCGTTAGAAACCCAGTACTTC.

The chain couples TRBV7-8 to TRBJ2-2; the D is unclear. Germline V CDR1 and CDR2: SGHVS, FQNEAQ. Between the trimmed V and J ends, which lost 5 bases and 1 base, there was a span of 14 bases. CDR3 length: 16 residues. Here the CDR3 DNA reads TGTGCCAGCAGCCAGCTTCCGTCCTTGAACACCGGGGAGCTGTTTTTT. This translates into CASSQLPSLNTGELFF. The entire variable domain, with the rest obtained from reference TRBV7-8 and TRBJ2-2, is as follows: GAGVSQSPRYKVAKRGQDVALRCDPISGHVSLFWYQQALGQGPEFLTYFQNEAQLDKSGLPSDRFFAERPEGSVSTLKIQRTQQEDSAVYLCASSQLPSLNTGELFFGEGSRLTVL.

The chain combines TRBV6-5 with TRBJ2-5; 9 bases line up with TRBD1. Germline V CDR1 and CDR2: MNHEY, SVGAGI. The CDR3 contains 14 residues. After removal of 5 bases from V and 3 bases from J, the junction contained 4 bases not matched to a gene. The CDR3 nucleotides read TGTGCCAGCAGTAGCCGGGACAGGGAAGAGACCCAGTACTTC. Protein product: CASSSRDREETQYF.

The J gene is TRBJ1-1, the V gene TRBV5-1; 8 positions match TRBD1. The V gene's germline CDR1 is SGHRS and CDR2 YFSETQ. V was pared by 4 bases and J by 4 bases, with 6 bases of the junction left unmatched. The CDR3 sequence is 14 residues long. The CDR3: CASSLGQGRTEAFF. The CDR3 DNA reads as TGCGCCAGCAGCCTCGGACAGGGCCGCACTGAAGCTTTCTTT.

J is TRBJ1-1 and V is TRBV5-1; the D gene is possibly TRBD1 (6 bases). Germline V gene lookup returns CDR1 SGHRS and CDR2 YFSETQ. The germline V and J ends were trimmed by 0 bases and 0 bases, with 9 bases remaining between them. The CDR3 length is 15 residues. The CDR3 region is CASSLAGGLNTEAFF. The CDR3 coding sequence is TGCGCCAGCAGCTTGGCGGGGGGGCTGAACACTGAAGCTTTCTTT.

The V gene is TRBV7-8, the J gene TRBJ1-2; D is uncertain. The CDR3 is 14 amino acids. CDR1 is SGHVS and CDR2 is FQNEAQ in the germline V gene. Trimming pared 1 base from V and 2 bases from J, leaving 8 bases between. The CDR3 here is CASSLVSENYGYTF. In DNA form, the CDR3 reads TGTGCCAGCAGCTTAGTGTCAGAGAACTATGGCTACACCTTC.

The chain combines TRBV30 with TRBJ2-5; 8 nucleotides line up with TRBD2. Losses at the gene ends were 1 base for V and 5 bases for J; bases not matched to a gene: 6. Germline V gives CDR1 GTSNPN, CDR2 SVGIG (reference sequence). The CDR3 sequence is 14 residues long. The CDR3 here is CAWSAGGAGETQYF. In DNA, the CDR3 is TGTGCCTGGAGTGCCGGGGGGGCCGGTGAGACCCAGTACTTC.

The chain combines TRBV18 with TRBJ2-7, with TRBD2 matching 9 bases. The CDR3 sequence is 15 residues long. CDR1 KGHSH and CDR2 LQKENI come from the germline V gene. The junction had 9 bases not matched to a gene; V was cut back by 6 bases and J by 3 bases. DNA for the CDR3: TGTGCCAGCTCGGCCTTAGCGGGGGACCTCTACGAGCAGTACTTC. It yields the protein CASSALAGDLYEQYF.

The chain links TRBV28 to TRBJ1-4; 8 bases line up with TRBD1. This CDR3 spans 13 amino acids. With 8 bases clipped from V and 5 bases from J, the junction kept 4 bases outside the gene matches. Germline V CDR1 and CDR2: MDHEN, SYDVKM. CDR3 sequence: CASGQGGNEKLFF. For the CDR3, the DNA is TGTGCCAGCGGACAGGGAGGGAATGAAAAACTGTTTTTT.

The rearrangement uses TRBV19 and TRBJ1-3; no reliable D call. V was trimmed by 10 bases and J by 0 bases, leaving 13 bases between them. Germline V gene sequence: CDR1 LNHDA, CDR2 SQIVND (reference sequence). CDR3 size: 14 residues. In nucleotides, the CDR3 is TGTGCCACTTCGACGGGGAGCTCTGGAAACACCATATATTTT. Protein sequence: CATSTGSSGNTIYF.

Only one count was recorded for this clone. The DNA for the CDR3 is TGTGCCAGCAGTTACTCGTCGGCTCGGGAGTTTCATGAGCAGTTCTTC. Translating it yields CASSYSSAREFHEQFF. The chain recombines TRBV6-5 with TRBJ2-1; possible D gene TRBD2, 6 bases. Germline loops: CDR1 MNHEY, CDR2 SVGAGI. The CDR3 consists of 16 residues. Trimming shortened V by 0 bases and J by 8 bases, and 17 bases separated the two germline ends.